The 19 T cell receptor beta chains reported below all come from one sample, sequenced in a study of blood T cells in healthy people across ages. Together with a sample-barcoded 5' primer, a J-beta primer mix was included in a second PCR lasting roughly 6 to 12 cycles. TCRdb fed the 5' RACE reads into MiXCR, producing one record per CDR3 protein. The table has about 1.8 million distinct CDR3 sequences, 40% to 55% seen once. Sequencing used blood. The receptors were gathered from a woman aged 40-49 years in good health.

Notes on this clonotype: An end of the junction does not agree with germline; a read error may underlie this. Written as DNA, the CDR3 is TGCAGCGTTGAACCCCCTAGTCCCTACAATAAGCAGTTCTTC. It translates to CSVEPPSPYNKQFF. This rearrangement joins TRBV29-1 to TRBJ2-1, with D hard to call. Germline lookup yields CDR1 SQVTM and CDR2 ANQGSEA. This CDR3 is built from 14 residues.

The V gene is TRBV15, the J gene TRBJ2-3, with 8 positions matching TRBD1. The CDR3 sequence is 17 residues long. V shed 2 bases and J 0 bases; nucleotides not matched to a gene: 7. Germline V lookup: CDR1 LNHNV, CDR2 YYDKDF (reference sequence). CDR3 coding DNA: TGTGCCACCAGCAGAACGGACAGGGCACCTAGCACAGATACGCAGTATTTT. It yields the protein CATSRTDRAPSTDTQYF. Full variable domain (rest looked up from reference TRBV15 and TRBJ2-3): DAMVIQNPRYQVTQFGKPVTLSCSQTLNHNVMYWYQQKSSQAPKLLFHYYDKDFNNEADTPDNFQSRRPNTSFCFLDIRSPGLGDTAMYLCATSRTDRAPSTDTQYFGPGTRLTVL.

The chain employs TRBV4-2 and TRBJ1-1, with 11 bases aligning to TRBD1. The germline gives CDR1 LGHNA, CDR2 YNFKEQ. The CDR3 consists of 19 residues. Trimming removed 3 bases from V and 4 bases from J; junction bases left unmatched: 16. Here the CDR3 reads CASSQGYRTGGAESTEAFF. The CDR3 region has the DNA TGTGCCAGCAGCCAGGGGTATAGGACAGGGGGCGCGGAATCCACTGAAGCTTTCTTT.

The chain links TRBV7-2 to TRBJ2-5; maybe TRBD2 (7 bases). Germline assignment: CDR1 SGHTA and CDR2 FQGNSA. The V end lost 5 bases, the J end lost 6 bases, and 16 bases lay between the germline ends. The CDR3 runs 14 residues. CDR3 region: CASSVGGGRKTQYF. The CDR3 DNA follows: TGTGCCAGCAGCGTTGGGGGGGGGCGAAAGACCCAGTACTTC.

The table lists this clonotype with a few counts. The chain employs TRBV12-3 or TRBV12-4 and TRBJ1-1, with D possibly matching TRBD1 (6 bases). The CDR3 is made up of 13 amino acids. Trimming left V 7 bases short and J 1 base short, with 10 bases between. The CDR3 reads CASKQGRNTEAFF. The DNA of the CDR3 is TGTGCCAGCAAACAGGGAAGGAACACTGAAGCTTTCTTT.

This clonotype was detected a few times. The rearrangement joins TRBV7-2 to TRBJ2-7; no clear D gene. Germline CDR1 SGHTA, CDR2 FQGNSA. The CDR3 spans 14 residues. Deletions cut 7 bases from V and 7 bases from J, with 20 bases between. The CDR3 DNA reads as TGTGCCAGCACCCCCTTGCGAACAGCTGGGGAGCAGTACTTC. Translated, it gives CASTPLRTAGEQYF.

The chain recombines TRBV11-1 with TRBJ2-2; D perhaps matches TRBD1 (6 bases). Trimming took 5 bases from V and 2 from J, leaving 12 bases between them. The CDR3 is made up of 15 amino acids. The germline gives CDR1 SGHAT, CDR2 FQDESV (reference sequence). CDR3 sequence reads: CASSPRDINTGELFF. The CDR3 DNA reads as TGTGCCAGCAGCCCTCGGGACATAAACACCGGGGAGCTGTTTTTT. Variable domain in full (rest from reference TRBV11-1 and TRBJ2-2): EAEVAQSPRYKITEKSQAVAFWCDPISGHATLYWYRQILGQGPELLVQFQDESVVDDSQLPKDRFSAERLKGVDSTLKIQPAELGDSAMYLCASSPRDINTGELFFGEGSRLTVL.

The gene calls are TRBV6-6 and TRBJ1-2; D is unresolved. V lost 3 bases to trimming and J lost 2 bases, with 7 bases between them. CDR1 MNHNY and CDR2 SVGAGI come from the germline V gene (reference sequence). This CDR3 has 13 residues. The CDR3 region is CASSYVSNYGYTF. The CDR3 DNA sequence: TGTGCCAGCAGTTATGTCTCAAACTATGGCTACACCTTC.

There are a few counts of this clonotype. The chain uses TRBV11-1 and TRBJ2-3; no firm D call. Trimming cost V 2 bases and J 5 bases, with 8 bases left between them. CDR3 size: 13 residues. The germline V gene encodes CDR1 SGHAT and CDR2 FQDESV (reference sequence). The CDR3 is CASSLNPRDTQYF. The CDR3 DNA is TGTGCCAGCAGCTTAAATCCGAGAGATACGCAGTATTTT. The full variable domain, completed using reference TRBV11-1 and TRBJ2-3, is EAEVAQSPRYKITEKSQAVAFWCDPISGHATLYWYRQILGQGPELLVQFQDESVVDDSQLPKDRFSAERLKGVDSTLKIQPAELGDSAMYLCASSLNPRDTQYFGPGTRLTVL.

There are a few counts of this clonotype. The V call is TRBV7-2, the J call TRBJ2-3, with D possibly matching TRBD2 (6 bases). Germline loops: CDR1 SGHTA, CDR2 FQGNSA. Trimming took 8 bases from V and 4 from J, leaving 16 bases between them. There are 14 residues in the CDR3. The CDR3 protein is CASGGVGGPDTQYF. The CDR3 DNA reads as TGTGCCAGCGGAGGGGTAGGAGGACCAGATACGCAGTATTTT.

V usage is TRBV20-1 and J usage is TRBJ1-1; weak D call: TRBD1 (5 bases). With 5 bases removed from V and 5 bases from J, the gap between germline ends came to 18 bases. The CDR3 extends over 14 amino acids. Germline assignment: CDR1 DFQATT and CDR2 SNEGSKA (reference sequence). CDR3 loop: CSASPLGGGTEAFF. CDR3 nucleotides: TGCAGTGCTTCCCCTCTTGGGGGAGGAACTGAAGCTTTCTTT.

Only a few counts were recorded for this clonotype. The chain recombines TRBV5-1 with TRBJ1-2; D uncertain. The germline gives CDR1 SGHRS, CDR2 YFSETQ. Deletions cut 2 bases from V and 8 bases from J, with 16 bases between. The CDR3 covers 14 residues. The CDR3 loop reads CASSLNRPARGYTF. In nucleotides, the CDR3 is TGCGCCAGCAGCTTAAACCGGCCAGCGCGGGGCTACACCTTC. The full variable domain, rest sourced from reference TRBV5-1 and TRBJ1-2, is KAGVTQTPRYLIKTRGQQVTLSCSPISGHRSVSWYQQTPGQGLQFLFEYFSETQRNKGNFPGRFSGRQFSNSRSEMNVSTLELGDSALYLCASSLNRPARGYTFGSGTRLTVV.

This clonotype was recorded a few times. The chain carries TRBV3-1 and TRBJ2-3, with 12 positions matching TRBD2. V shed 5 bases and J 6 bases; nucleotides not matched to a gene: 6. This CDR3 has 15 residues. CDR1 and CDR2 (germline): LGHDT, YNNKEL (reference sequence). The CDR3 DNA sequence: TGTGCCAGCAGCACACCTAGCGGGGGGGCGGATACGCAGTATTTT. It specifies CASSTPSGGADTQYF.

J is TRBJ2-5 and V is TRBV7-6; D call uncertain. The CDR3 totals 15 residues. With 2 bases removed from V and 0 bases from J, the gap between germline ends came to 10 bases. Germline V CDR1 and CDR2: SGHVS, FNYEAQ. The CDR3 region is CASSLHPGYQETQYF. The DNA for the CDR3 is TGTGCCAGCAGCTTACACCCTGGATACCAAGAGACCCAGTACTTC.

J is TRBJ2-1 and V is TRBV20-1; TRBD2 matches 9 bases. Germline values: CDR1 DFQATT, CDR2 SNEGSKA (reference sequence). After removal of 2 bases from V and 8 bases from J, the junction contained 7 bases not matched to a gene. The CDR3 extends over 14 amino acids. The CDR3 DNA is TGCAGTGCTAGAAGGCGGGGGGGTAAGGATGAGCAGTTCTTC. This sequence encodes CSARRRGGKDEQFF.

The V gene is TRBV20-1, the J gene TRBJ2-1; 8 nucleotides align to TRBD1. J lost 7 bases, V lost 4 bases, and 3 bases had no gene match. Per germline, CDR1 DFQATT and CDR2 SNEGSKA (reference sequence). The CDR3 extends over 12 amino acids. This CDR3 is CSAMDRVNEQFF. DNA of the CDR3: TGCAGTGCTATGGACAGGGTTAATGAGCAGTTCTTC.

CDR3 loop: CASSFGGDRGYNEQFF. Here the CDR3 DNA reads TGCGCCAGCAGCTTTGGGGGGGACAGGGGATACAATGAGCAGTTCTTC. V usage is TRBV5-1 and J usage is TRBJ2-1, with 10 bases that match TRBD1. The CDR3 spans 16 residues. Germline CDR1 is SGHRS and CDR2 is YFSETQ. With 2 bases clipped from V and 4 bases from J, the junction kept 6 bases outside the gene matches.

CDR3 in amino acids: CASSPPGGRASNTEAFF. The CDR3 nucleotides are TGTGCCAGCAGCCCTCCCGGGGGCAGGGCCTCGAACACTGAAGCTTTCTTT. The rearrangement joins TRBV7-9 to TRBJ1-1; a possible D gene is TRBD1 (6 bases). Germline V CDR1 and CDR2: SEHNR, FQNEAQ (reference sequence). Trimming cost V 5 bases and J 1 base, with 20 bases left between them. This CDR3 has 17 residues.

This sequence joins TRBV28 and TRBJ2-1; D is perhaps TRBD1 (5 bases). The CDR3 loop spans 16 amino acids. Between the trimmed V and J ends, which lost 5 bases and 4 bases, there was a span of 18 bases. Germline values: CDR1 MDHEN, CDR2 SYDVKM. This chain's CDR3 is CASSTKTEGAYNEQFF. The CDR3, as DNA: TGTGCCAGCAGTACAAAGACAGAAGGGGCATACAATGAGCAGTTCTTC.